Below, 5 T cell receptor beta chains from the same sample are listed, as sequenced in a study of T cell changes during pregnancy in multiple sclerosis. Sequencing was performed with immunoSEQ multiplex PCR; in TCRdb, only in-frame clones are kept and a portion is missing. The repertoire consists of 84,000 or so clones, with about 94% occurring once and the leading ten covering 2% to 3%. The specimen was peripheral blood, collected in the third trimester of pregnancy. The receptors originated from a female donor with multiple sclerosis, enrolled in a pregnancy study.

The J gene is TRBJ2-7, the V gene TRBV21-1; TRBD1, as called in the table, went unchecked against the DNA. TRBV21-1 is deemed a pseudogene. The CDR3 spans 14 residues. This CDR3 reads CARAGGPAWYEQYF. The DNA for the CDR3 is TGTGCCAGGGCTGGGGGCCCGGCATGGTACGAGCAGTACTTC.

The rearrangement uses TRBV7-9 and TRBJ2-1; 9 bases agree with TRBD2. CDR1 and CDR2 from the germline V gene are SEHNR and FQNEAQ (reference sequence). V shed 2 bases and J 7 bases; nucleotides not matched to a gene: 6. This CDR3 is built from 15 residues. The CDR3 nucleotides are TGTGCCAGCAGCTTACTAGCGGGGCAATTAAATGAGCAGTTCTTC. Translating gives CASSLLAGQLNEQFF.

J is TRBJ2-3 and V is TRBV9; D uncertain. This CDR3 has 14 amino acids. V was cut by 0 bases and J by 4 bases, with 9 bases left in between. CDR1 and CDR2 (germline): SGDLS, YYNGEE. CDR3: CASSVGSLADTQYF. Written as DNA, the CDR3 is TGTGCCAGCAGCGTAGGGAGCCTCGCAGATACGCAGTATTTT.

This clone appeared once. The V call is TRBV2, the J call TRBJ2-2, with 10 bases lining up with TRBD1. With V trimmed by 5 bases and J by 3 bases, 6 bases remained unmatched. Germline values: CDR1 SNHLY, CDR2 FYNNEI. The CDR3 spans 16 residues. CDR3 region: CASSLSDRGYTGELFF. The CDR3 nucleotides read TGTGCCAGCAGTCTTTCGGACAGGGGGTACACCGGGGAGCTGTTTTTT.

The V call is TRBV19, the J call TRBJ2-7, with a weak D call TRBD1 (5 bases). Trimming cost V 4 bases and J 3 bases, with 16 bases left between them. This CDR3 is 15 amino acids long. CDR1 and CDR2 (germline): LNHDA, SQIVND (reference sequence). DNA for the CDR3: TGTGCCAGTAGTAGATACCGACAGCCAGACTACGAGCAGTACTTC. It is translated as CASSRYRQPDYEQYF.